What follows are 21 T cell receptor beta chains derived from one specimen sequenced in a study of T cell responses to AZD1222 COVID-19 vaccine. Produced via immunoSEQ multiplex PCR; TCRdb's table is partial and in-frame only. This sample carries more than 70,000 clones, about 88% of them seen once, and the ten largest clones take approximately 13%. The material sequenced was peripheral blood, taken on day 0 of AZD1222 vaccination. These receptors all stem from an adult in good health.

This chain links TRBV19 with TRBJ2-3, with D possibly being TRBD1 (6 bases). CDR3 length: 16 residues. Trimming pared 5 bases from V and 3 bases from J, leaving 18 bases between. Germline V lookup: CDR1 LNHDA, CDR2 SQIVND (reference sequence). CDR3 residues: CASSLGANQGTDTQYF. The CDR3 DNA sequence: TGTGCCAGTAGTCTGGGGGCGAACCAGGGAACAGATACGCAGTATTTT.

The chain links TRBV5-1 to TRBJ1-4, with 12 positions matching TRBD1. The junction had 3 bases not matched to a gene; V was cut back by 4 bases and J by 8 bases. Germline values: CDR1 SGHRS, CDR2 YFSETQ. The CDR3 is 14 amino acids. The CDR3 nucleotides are TGCGCCAGCAGCCCGGGACAGGGGGCGGAAAAACTGTTTTTT. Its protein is CASSPGQGAEKLFF.

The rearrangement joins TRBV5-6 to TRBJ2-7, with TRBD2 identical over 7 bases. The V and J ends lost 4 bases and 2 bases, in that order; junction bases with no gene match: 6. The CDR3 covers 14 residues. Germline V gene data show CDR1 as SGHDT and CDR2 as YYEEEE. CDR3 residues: CASSLSGVPYEQYF. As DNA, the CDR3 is TGTGCCAGCAGCCTCAGCGGGGTTCCCTACGAGCAGTACTTC.

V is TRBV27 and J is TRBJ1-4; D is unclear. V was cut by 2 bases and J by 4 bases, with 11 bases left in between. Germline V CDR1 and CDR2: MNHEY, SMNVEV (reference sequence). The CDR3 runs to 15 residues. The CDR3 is CASSLKARHNEKLFF. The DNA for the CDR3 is TGTGCCAGCAGTTTAAAGGCCCGACATAATGAAAAACTGTTTTTT. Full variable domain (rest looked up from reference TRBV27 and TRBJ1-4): EAQVTQNPRYLITVTGKKLTVTCSQNMNHEYMSWYRQDPGLGLRQIYYSMNVEVTDKGDVPEGYKVSRKEKRNFPLILESPSPNQTSLYFCASSLKARHNEKLFFGSGTQLSVL.

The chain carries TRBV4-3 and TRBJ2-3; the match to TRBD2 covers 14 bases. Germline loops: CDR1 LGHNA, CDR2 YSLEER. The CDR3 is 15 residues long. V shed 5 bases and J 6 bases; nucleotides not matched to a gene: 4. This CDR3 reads CASSGLAGGQDTQYF. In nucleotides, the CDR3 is TGCGCCAGCAGCGGACTAGCGGGGGGCCAGGATACGCAGTATTTT.

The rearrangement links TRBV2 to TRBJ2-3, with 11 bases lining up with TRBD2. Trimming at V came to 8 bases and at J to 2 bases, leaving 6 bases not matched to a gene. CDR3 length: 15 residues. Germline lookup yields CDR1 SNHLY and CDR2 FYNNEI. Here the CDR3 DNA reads TGTGCCAGCTTTCTAGCGGGGGGCCCCACAGATACGCAGTATTTT. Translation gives CASFLAGGPTDTQYF. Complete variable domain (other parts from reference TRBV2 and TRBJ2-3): EPEVTQTPSHQVTQMGQEVILRCVPISNHLYFYWYRQILGQKVEFLVSFYNNEISEKSEIFDDQFSVERPDGSNFTLKIRSTKLEDSAMYFCASFLAGGPTDTQYFGPGTRLTVL.

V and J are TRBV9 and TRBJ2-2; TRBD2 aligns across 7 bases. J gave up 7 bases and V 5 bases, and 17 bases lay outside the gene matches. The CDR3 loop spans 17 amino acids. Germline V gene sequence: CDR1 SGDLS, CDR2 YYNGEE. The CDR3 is CASSIPRGSGSGGELFF. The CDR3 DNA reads TGTGCCAGCAGTATCCCGAGGGGTAGCGGGTCTGGCGGGGAGCTGTTTTTT.

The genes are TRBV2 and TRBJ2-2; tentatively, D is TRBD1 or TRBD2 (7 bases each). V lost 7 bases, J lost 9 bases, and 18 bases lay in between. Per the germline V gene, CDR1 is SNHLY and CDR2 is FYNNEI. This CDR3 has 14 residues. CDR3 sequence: CASTQSGTARELFF. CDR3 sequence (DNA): TGTGCCAGCACCCAAAGCGGGACAGCCCGGGAGCTGTTTTTT.

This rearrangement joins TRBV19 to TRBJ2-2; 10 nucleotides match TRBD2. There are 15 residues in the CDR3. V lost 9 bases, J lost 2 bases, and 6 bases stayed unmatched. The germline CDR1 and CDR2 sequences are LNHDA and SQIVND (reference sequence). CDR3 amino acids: CASSRTSGNTGELFF. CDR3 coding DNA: TGTGCCAGCAGCCGGACTAGCGGAAACACCGGGGAGCTGTTTTTT.

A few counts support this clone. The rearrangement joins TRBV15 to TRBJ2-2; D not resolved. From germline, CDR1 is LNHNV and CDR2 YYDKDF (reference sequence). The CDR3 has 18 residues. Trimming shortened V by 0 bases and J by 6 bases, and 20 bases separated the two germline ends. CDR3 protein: CATSRDRIFSGSPGELFF. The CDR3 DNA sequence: TGTGCCACCAGCAGAGATAGAATTTTCTCCGGGTCCCCCGGGGAGCTGTTTTTT.

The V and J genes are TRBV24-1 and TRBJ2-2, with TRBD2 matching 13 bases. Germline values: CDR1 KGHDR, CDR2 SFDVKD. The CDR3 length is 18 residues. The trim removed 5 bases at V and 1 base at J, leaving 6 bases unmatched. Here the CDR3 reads CATSARTSGGQNTGELFF. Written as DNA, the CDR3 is TGTGCCACCAGTGCCCGGACTAGCGGGGGTCAGAACACCGGGGAGCTGTTTTTT.

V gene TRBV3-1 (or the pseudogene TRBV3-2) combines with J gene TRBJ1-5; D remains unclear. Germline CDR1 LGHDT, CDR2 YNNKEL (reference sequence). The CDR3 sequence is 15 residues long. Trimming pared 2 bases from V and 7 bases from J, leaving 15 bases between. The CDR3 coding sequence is TGTGCCAGCAGCCAAACCGAGAGAAGTGGGCAGCCCCAGCATTTT. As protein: CASSQTERSGQPQHF.

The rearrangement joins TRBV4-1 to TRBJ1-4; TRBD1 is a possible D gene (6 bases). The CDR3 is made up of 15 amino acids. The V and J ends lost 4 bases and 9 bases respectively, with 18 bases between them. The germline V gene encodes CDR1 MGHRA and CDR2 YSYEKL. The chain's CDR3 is CASSPAGEGVQKLFF. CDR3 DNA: TGCGCCAGCAGCCCCGCCGGGGAGGGGGTTCAAAAACTGTTTTTT.

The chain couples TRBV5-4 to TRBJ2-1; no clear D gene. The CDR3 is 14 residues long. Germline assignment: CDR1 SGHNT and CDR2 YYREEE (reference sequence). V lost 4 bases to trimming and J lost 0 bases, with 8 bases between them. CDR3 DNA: TGTGCCAGCAGCCGGTACAGCTCCTACAATGAGCAGTTCTTC. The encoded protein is CASSRYSSYNEQFF.

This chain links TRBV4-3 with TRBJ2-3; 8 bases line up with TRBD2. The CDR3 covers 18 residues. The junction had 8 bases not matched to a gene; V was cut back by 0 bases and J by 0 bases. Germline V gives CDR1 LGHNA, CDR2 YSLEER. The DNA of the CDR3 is TGCGCCAGCAGCCAAGACTCGAGCGGGGGCCCTAGCACAGATACGCAGTATTTT. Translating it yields CASSQDSSGGPSTDTQYF.

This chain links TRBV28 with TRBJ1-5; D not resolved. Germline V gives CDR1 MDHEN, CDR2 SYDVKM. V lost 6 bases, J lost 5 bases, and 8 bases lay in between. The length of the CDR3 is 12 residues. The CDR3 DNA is TGTGCCAGCAGCCCCGAGTATCAGCCCCAGCATTTT. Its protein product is CASSPEYQPQHF.

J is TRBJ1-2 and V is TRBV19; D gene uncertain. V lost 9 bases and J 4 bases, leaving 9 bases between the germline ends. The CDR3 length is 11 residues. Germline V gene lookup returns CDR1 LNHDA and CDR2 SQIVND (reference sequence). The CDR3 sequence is CASSRSYGYTF. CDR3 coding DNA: TGTGCCAGCTCAAGGTCCTATGGCTACACCTTC.

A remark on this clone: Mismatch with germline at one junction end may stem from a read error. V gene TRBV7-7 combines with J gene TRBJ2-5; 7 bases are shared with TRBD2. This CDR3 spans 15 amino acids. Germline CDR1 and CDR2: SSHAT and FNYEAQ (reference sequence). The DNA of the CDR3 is TGTGCTAGCAGCTTGGGGGGGGACCCCCGGGAGACCCAGTACTTC. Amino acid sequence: CASSLGGDPRETQYF. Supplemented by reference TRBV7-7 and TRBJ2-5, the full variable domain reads GAGVSQSPRYKVTKRGQDVTLRCDPISSHATLYWYQQALGQGPEFLTYFNYEAQPDKSGLPSDRFSAERPEGSISTLTIQRTEQRDSAMYRCASSLGGDPRETQYFGPGTRLLVL.

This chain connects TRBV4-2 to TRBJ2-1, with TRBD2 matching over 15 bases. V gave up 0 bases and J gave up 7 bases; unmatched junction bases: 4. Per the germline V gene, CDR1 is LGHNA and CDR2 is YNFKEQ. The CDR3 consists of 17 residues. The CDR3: CASSQEGTSGGRNEQFF. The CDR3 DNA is TGTGCCAGCAGCCAAGAAGGGACTAGCGGGGGGAGGAATGAGCAGTTCTTC.

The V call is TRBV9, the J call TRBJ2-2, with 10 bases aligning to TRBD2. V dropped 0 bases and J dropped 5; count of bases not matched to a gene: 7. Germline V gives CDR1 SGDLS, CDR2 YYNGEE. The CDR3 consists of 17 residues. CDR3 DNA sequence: TGTGCCAGCAGCGTAGTGCCCGGGACTAGCGTAACCGGGGAGCTGTTTTTT. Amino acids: CASSVVPGTSVTGELFF.

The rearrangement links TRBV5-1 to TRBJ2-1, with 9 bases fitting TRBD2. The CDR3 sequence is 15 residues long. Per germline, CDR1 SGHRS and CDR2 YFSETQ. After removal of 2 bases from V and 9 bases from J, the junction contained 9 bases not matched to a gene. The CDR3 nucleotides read TGCGCCAGCAGCTTCGGCGGGGGGGCCTTTAGTGAGCAGTTCTTC. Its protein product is CASSFGGGAFSEQFF.